The rows below give T cell receptor beta chains drawn from one sample of a study of CD8 T cells in Susac syndrome. One entry per CDR3 protein results from TCRdb running MiXCR on the immunoSEQ multiplex PCR reads. The sample yields about 73,000 distinct CDR3 sequences, less than 95% seen once. The sample taken for sequencing was CD8+ T cells from PBMCs. The receptors stem from a human donor with multiple sclerosis. CDR3s include the opening cysteine and the closing phenylalanine or tryptophan. A D gene is named only where the DNA matches it firmly. The size field is filled for only some rows; it gives once, few, many or a size class.

d_gene	abundance	v_gene	j_gene	CDR3aa	CDR3nt
TRBD1	-	TRBV5-1	TRBJ1-5	CASSPGTGQTQPQHF	TGCGCCAGCAGTCCCGGGACAGGGCAGACTCAGCCCCAGCATTTT
-	-	TRBV19	TRBJ1-1	CASSISLDRMNTEAFF	TGTGCCAGTAGTATTTCGCTAGACCGCATGAACACTGAAGCTTTCTTT
TRBD1	-	TRBV4-2	TRBJ1-1	CASSLSGTGRGEAFF	TGTGCCAGCAGCCTCTCTGGGACAGGGCGGGGTGAAGCTTTCTTT
-	-	TRBV6-2/TRBV6-3	TRBJ2-3	CASSYPSDTQYF	TGTGCCAGCAGTTACCCCTCAGATACGCAGTATTTT
TRBD1	-	TRBV19	TRBJ2-7	CASSTGQGLGEQYF	TGTGCCAGTAGTACAGGACAGGGTTTGGGTGAGCAGTACTTC
TRBD2	-	TRBV7-8	TRBJ2-1	CASSSSGKQFF	TGTGCCAGCAGCTCTAGCGGTAAGCAGTTCTTC
-	-	TRBV12-3/TRBV12-4	TRBJ1-2	CASSLLVYSYGYTF	TGTGCCAGCAGTTTATTAGTGTACTCCTATGGCTACACCTTC
-	-	TRBV29-1	TRBJ2-1	CSVDGSGIPYNEQFF	TGCAGCGTGGATGGCTCAGGGATACCCTACAATGAGCAGTTCTTC
TRBD1	-	TRBV5-1	TRBJ1-2	CASSMTGAGYTF	TGCGCCAGCAGCATGACAGGGGCTGGCTACACCTTC
-	-	TRBV5-1	TRBJ1-1	CASSLYGGEFNEAFF	TGCGCCAGCAGCTTGTATGGGGGCGAGTTTAATGAAGCTTTCTTT
-	-	TRBV30	TRBJ2-1	CAWSSGSSYNEQFF	TGTGCCTGGAGTTCGGGGAGCTCCTACAATGAGCAGTTCTTC
TRBD2	-	TRBV13	TRBJ2-1	CASSAGTSGAYNEQFF	TGTGCCAGCAGCGCCGGGACTAGCGGGGCATACAATGAGCAGTTCTTC
TRBD2	once	TRBV30	TRBJ2-1	CAWSDGTNYNEQFF	TGTGCCTGGAGTGATGGGACTAACTACAATGAGCAGTTCTTC
-	-	TRBV27	TRBJ2-3	CASRLGADTQYF	TGTGCCAGCAGACTGGGGGCAGATACGCAGTATTTT
-	-	TRBV7-9	TRBJ2-5	CASSPQEFQETQYF	TGTGCCAGCAGCCCCCAGGAGTTCCAAGAGACCCAGTACTTC
TRBD2	-	TRBV12-3/TRBV12-4	TRBJ2-1	CAGALGLAGAEQFF	TGTGCCGGCGCCCTGGGGCTAGCGGGGGCTGAGCAGTTCTTC
-	once	TRBV7-2	TRBJ2-7	CASSYNTGSHEQYF	TGTGCCAGCAGCTATAATACAGGGAGCCACGAGCAGTACTTC
TRBD1	-	TRBV2	TRBJ2-7	CASSATGSAYEQYF	TGTGCCAGCAGTGCGACAGGGAGCGCCTACGAGCAGTACTTC
TRBD2	-	TRBV19	TRBJ2-7	CASSGLGGILDEQYF	TGTGCCAGTAGTGGCCTGGGGGGGATTTTGGACGAGCAGTACTTC
TRBD2	-	TRBV6-1	TRBJ2-3	CASSQGLAGSTDTQYF	TGTGCCAGCAGTCAAGGACTAGCGGGAAGCACAGATACGCAGTATTTT
-	-	TRBV7-9	TRBJ2-2	CASSFPRSANTGELFF	TGTGCCAGCAGCTTCCCACGGAGCGCGAACACCGGGGAGCTGTTTTTT
TRBD1	-	TRBV29-1	TRBJ1-2	CSVEEGIYRTGGKPNYGYTF	TGCAGCGTTGAAGAGGGGATATACCGGACAGGGGGCAAACCGAACTATGGCTACACCTTC
TRBD2	-	TRBV30	TRBJ2-1	CAWSASSGPYNEQFF	TGTGCCTGGAGTGCCTCTAGCGGGCCCTACAATGAGCAGTTCTTC
-	-	TRBV12-3/TRBV12-4	TRBJ1-2	CASSAGRANYGYTF	TGTGCCAGCAGCGCGGGGCGGGCTAACTATGGCTACACCTTC
TRBD2	-	TRBV2	TRBJ2-7	CASSRIAGGEQYF	TGTGCCAGCAGTAGGATAGCGGGAGGCGAGCAGTACTTC
TRBD1	once	TRBV30	TRBJ2-1	CAWSAGTGPNEQFF	TGTGCCTGGAGTGCCGGGACAGGCCCCAATGAGCAGTTCTTC
-	-	TRBV6-2/TRBV6-3	TRBJ1-1	CASSYSGYAEAFF	TGTGCCAGCAGTTACTCAGGATATGCTGAAGCTTTCTTT
-	-	TRBV24-1	TRBJ1-5	CATLFPPCPGDNQPQHF	TGTGCCACCCTCTTCCCTCCTTGCCCTGGGGACAATCAGCCCCAGCATTTT
TRBD1	few	TRBV19	TRBJ2-7	CASGPTGTGRDEQYF	TGTGCCAGTGGGCCCACCGGGACAGGGAGGGACGAGCAGTACTTC
TRBD1	-	TRBV5-1	TRBJ2-7	CASSLTGATYEQYF	TGCGCCAGCAGTTTGACAGGGGCTACCTACGAGCAGTACTTC
-	-	TRBV14	TRBJ1-1	CASSQGMFTEAFF	TGTGCCAGCAGCCAAGGGATGTTCACTGAAGCTTTCTTT
TRBD1	-	TRBV29-1	TRBJ2-7	CSVQPLGQGNEQYF	TGCAGCGTTCAACCTCTGGGACAGGGGAACGAGCAGTACTTC
-	-	TRBV7-6	TRBJ1-1	CASSLEAGSGTEAFF	TGTGCCAGCAGCTTAGAAGCGGGGAGTGGCACTGAAGCTTTCTTT
-	-	TRBV25-1	TRBJ2-7	CASSESPTRYEQYF	TGTGCCAGCAGTGAGTCGCCTACCCGATACGAGCAGTACTTC
-	-	TRBV19	TRBJ2-1	CASRTGNEQFF	TGTGCCAGTAGGACAGGAAATGAGCAGTTCTTC
-	-	TRBV19	TRBJ2-1	CASRPNHSYNEQFF	TGTGCCAGTAGGCCTAACCATTCCTACAATGAGCAGTTCTTC
-	-	TRBV27	TRBJ2-3	CASSLGSGADTQYF	TGTGCCAGCAGTTTGGGCTCGGGGGCAGATACGCAGTATTTT
TRBD1	-	TRBV28	TRBJ2-5	CASSLSTDRGSETQYF	TGTGCCAGCAGTTTATCCACCGACAGGGGATCAGAGACCCAGTACTTC
-	-	TRBV11-2	TRBJ1-5	CASSPGGVLQPQHF	TGTGCCAGCAGCCCCGGCGGGGTGTTACAGCCCCAGCATTTT
-	-	TRBV5-6	TRBJ1-5	CASSYGNQPQHF	TGTGCCAGCAGTTACGGCAATCAGCCCCAGCATTTT
-	-	TRBV25-1	TRBJ2-1	CASTPQGSSYNEQFF	TGTGCCAGCACCCCCCAGGGCAGCTCCTACAATGAGCAGTTCTTC
-	once	TRBV10-1	TRBJ2-7	CASSWDRHSYEQYF	TGCGCCAGCAGTTGGGACCGTCACTCCTACGAGCAGTACTTC